A single sample gave rise to the 21 T cell receptor beta chains below, sequenced in a study of blood T cell repertoires in COVID-19. Using immunoSEQ multiplex PCR, the repertoire was profiled, and TCRdb retains in-frame clones only, with some absent. Among 300,000 to 450,000 clones listed, around 87% were seen once. Sequenced: peripheral blood. These receptor sequences come from a human donor in a cohort sampled during active COVID-19.

V gene TRBV5-4 combines with J gene TRBJ1-4; a weak D match, TRBD1 (5 bases). This CDR3 region has 14 residues. CDR1 SGHNT and CDR2 YYREEE come from the germline V gene (reference sequence). V was shortened by 0 bases and J by 8 bases, with 11 bases between the two germline ends. CDR3 DNA sequence: TGTGCCAGCAGCTTGGGGGGCTCCCCGGAAAAACTGTTTTTT. It specifies CASSLGGSPEKLFF.

The gene calls are TRBV7-9 and TRBJ1-4; TRBD1 agrees at 7 bases. The ends lost 5 bases at V and 10 bases at J; junction bases unmatched: 7. The length of the CDR3 is 13 residues. Germline V gives CDR1 SEHNR, CDR2 FQNEAQ (reference sequence). The CDR3 region has the DNA TGTGCCAGCAGCCCTCGACAGGGCGGAAAACTGTTTTTT. Its protein is CASSPRQGGKLFF.

The rearrangement links TRBV19 to TRBJ2-5; 11 nucleotides match TRBD1. Germline V CDR1 and CDR2: LNHDA, SQIVND (reference sequence). The CDR3 runs to 14 residues. V lost 9 bases, J lost 4 bases, and 7 bases stayed unmatched. The CDR3 DNA sequence: TGTGCCAGCAGGGACAGGGGGTTTGGAGAGACCCAGTACTTC. It translates to CASRDRGFGETQYF.

The V and J genes are TRBV5-1 and TRBJ1-6, with TRBD1 as a possible D gene (5 bases). This CDR3 spans 15 amino acids. Germline CDR1 reads SGHRS; CDR2 reads YFSETQ. Deletions cut 4 bases from V and 7 bases from J, with 15 bases between. The CDR3 is CASSNPGRGNSPLHF. The CDR3 DNA reads as TGCGCCAGCAGCAACCCGGGGAGGGGAAATTCACCCCTCCACTTT.

The chain uses TRBV5-1 and TRBJ2-6, with 8 nucleotides matching TRBD2. Germline CDR1 reads SGHRS; CDR2 reads YFSETQ. Trimming at V came to 3 bases and at J to 1 base, leaving 9 bases not matched to a gene. This CDR3 has 18 amino acids. CDR3 residues: CASSSDGTRGSGANVLTF. CDR3 bases: TGCGCCAGCAGCTCAGATGGGACTAGGGGATCTGGGGCCAACGTCCTGACTTTC.

The chain recombines TRBV2 with TRBJ2-3; TRBD2 matches at 9 bases. CDR3 length: 14 amino acids. Germline loops: CDR1 SNHLY, CDR2 FYNNEI. V trimming: 8 bases; J trimming: 1 base; junction bases outside the gene matches: 4. This CDR3 reads CASLQRGGTDTQYF. CDR3 sequence (DNA): TGTGCCAGCCTCCAGCGGGGGGGCACAGATACGCAGTATTTT.

V is TRBV6-5 and J is TRBJ1-2, with 9 nucleotides matching TRBD1. The V gene's germline CDR1 is MNHEY and CDR2 SVGAGI. There are 14 residues in the CDR3. Unmatched junction bases numbered 9, after V lost 6 bases and J lost 7 bases. The CDR3 DNA follows: TGTGCCAGCAGAGCGTCCGGGACAGGGCTTGGCTACACCTTC. Amino acids: CASRASGTGLGYTF.

The rearrangement links TRBV7-6 to TRBJ2-1, with D perhaps TRBD1 (5 bases). The germline V gene encodes CDR1 SGHVS and CDR2 FNYEAQ. The CDR3 extends over 15 amino acids. V lost 3 bases and J lost 0, with 9 bases in between. CDR3 in DNA: TGTGCCAGCAGCTTTTGGGGCTTCTCCTACAATGAGCAGTTCTTC. This sequence encodes CASSFWGFSYNEQFF.

The chain joins TRBV7-6 to TRBJ2-5; D gene uncertain. Germline V gene lookup returns CDR1 SGHVS and CDR2 FNYEAQ. The V end lost 0 bases, the J end lost 4 bases, and 6 bases lay between the germline ends. This CDR3 region has 13 residues. The CDR3 here is CASSLALRETQYF. Here the CDR3 DNA reads TGTGCCAGCAGCTTAGCGCTAAGAGAGACCCAGTACTTC. Using reference TRBV7-6 and TRBJ2-5 for the parts outside the CDR3, the full variable domain is GAGVSQSPRYKVTKRGQDVALRCDPISGHVSLYWYRQALGQGPEFLTYFNYEAQQDKSGLPNDRFSAERPEGSISTLTIQRTEQRDSAMYRCASSLALRETQYFGPGTRLLVL.

The rearrangement uses TRBV5-1 and TRBJ2-6, with a possible D match to TRBD1 (6 bases). Per the germline V gene, CDR1 is SGHRS and CDR2 is YFSETQ. The CDR3 totals 17 residues. V gave up 5 bases and J gave up 3 bases, with 18 bases separating them. In DNA, the CDR3 is TGCGCCAGCAGAGTACAGGGTCTCCAATATGGGGCCAACGTCCTGACTTTC. This gives the protein CASRVQGLQYGANVLTF.

The chain has TRBV29-1 and TRBJ1-1, with a possible D match to TRBD1 (5 bases). The germline V gene has CDR1 SQVTM and CDR2 ANQGSEA. V lost 7 bases to trimming and J lost 11 bases, with 23 bases between them. The CDR3 is made up of 13 amino acids. The CDR3 DNA is TGCAGCGCCGCCGACCGCGGGGCCGTAGGGGCTTTCTTT. The encoded protein is CSAADRGAVGAFF.

The sample holds many counts of this clone. Other nucleotide sequences from this sample produce the same CDR3. This CDR3 reads CASSHGESYNSPLHF. The CDR3 coding sequence is TGTGCCAGCAGCCACGGGGAGTCCTATAATTCACCCCTCCACTTT. The chain carries TRBV3-1 (or the pseudogene TRBV3-2) and TRBJ1-6; no firm D call. The CDR3 is 15 residues long. The V and J ends lost 3 bases and 1 base respectively, with 7 bases between them. The V gene's germline CDR1 is LGHDT and CDR2 YNNKEL (reference sequence).

V gene TRBV11-2 combines with J gene TRBJ2-1; 11 bases map to TRBD2. The CDR3 is made up of 17 amino acids. J was trimmed by 7 bases and V by 0 bases; bases with no gene match: 8. Germline CDR1 is SGHAT and CDR2 is FQNNGV. This chain's CDR3 is CASSLDILAGARNEQFF. As DNA, the CDR3 is TGTGCCAGCAGCTTAGACATACTAGCGGGAGCACGTAATGAGCAGTTCTTC.

The V gene is TRBV5-8, the J gene TRBJ2-2; a possible D gene is TRBD1 (6 bases). Between the trimmed V and J ends, which lost 0 bases and 5 bases, there was a span of 14 bases. The CDR3 is made up of 16 amino acids. CDR1 and CDR2 from the germline V gene are SGHTS and YDEGEE. The CDR3 region is CASSLGDHTGTGELFF. The CDR3 coding sequence is TGTGCCAGCAGCTTGGGAGACCACACAGGGACCGGGGAGCTGTTTTTT.

The V and J genes are TRBV28 and TRBJ2-1; 9 bases fit TRBD2. The CDR3 length is 21 residues. The trim removed 2 bases at V and 2 bases at J, leaving 19 bases unmatched. Germline CDR1 and CDR2: MDHEN and SYDVKM. The CDR3 sequence is CASSLVRGGWLAGNTYNEQFF. The DNA of the CDR3 is TGTGCCAGCAGTTTAGTGCGCGGGGGTTGGCTAGCGGGGAACACCTACAATGAGCAGTTCTTC.

This clone has more than one count but fewer than ten. The chain's CDR3 is CAISEPSGGGIKDYGYTF. The DNA of the CDR3 is TGTGCCATCAGTGAGCCCAGTGGGGGGGGGATCAAGGACTATGGCTACACCTTC. The rearrangement uses TRBV10-3 and TRBJ1-2, with D perhaps TRBD1 (5 bases). The CDR3 consists of 18 residues. V gave up 2 bases and J gave up 3 bases, with 22 bases separating them. Per the germline V gene, CDR1 is ENHRY and CDR2 is SYGVKD.

V is TRBV10-3 and J is TRBJ2-5, with 8 bases lining up with TRBD2. The V segment lost 2 bases and the J segment 0 bases; nucleotides outside the gene matches: 5. Germline CDR1 is ENHRY and CDR2 is SYGVKD. The CDR3 extends over 16 amino acids. CDR3 residues: CAISEGRTSNQETQYF. The CDR3 nucleotides read TGTGCCATCAGTGAGGGGAGGACTAGCAACCAAGAGACCCAGTACTTC.

J is TRBJ2-3 and V is TRBV9, with 7 nucleotides matching TRBD2. The CDR3 extends over 13 amino acids. Germline V gene lookup returns CDR1 SGDLS and CDR2 YYNGEE. V was clipped by 4 bases and J by 6 bases; unmatched bases: 5. The DNA of the CDR3 is TGTGCCAGCAGCCCCCGACTAGCTGATACGCAGTATTTT. Protein product: CASSPRLADTQYF.

The chain combines TRBV29-1 with TRBJ2-1; 7 nucleotides agree with TRBD1. Trimming took 6 bases from V and 15 from J; bases not matched to a gene: 23. Germline V gives CDR1 SQVTM, CDR2 ANQGSEA. The CDR3 runs 15 residues. CDR3 sequence (DNA): TGCAGCGTACGTCGGGACAGTGACAGTTCTTTTGTGCGGTTCTTC. As protein: CSVRRDSDSSFVRFF.

The rearrangement joins TRBV15 to TRBJ2-2, with D possibly TRBD2 on 6 matching bases. The CDR3 has 15 amino acids. Germline lookup yields CDR1 LNHNV and CDR2 YYDKDF (reference sequence). Trimming removed 5 bases from V and 4 bases from J, with 14 bases in between. The CDR3, as DNA: TGTGCCACCAGCCGACCTAGCGCCCTCACCGGGGAGCTGTTTTTT. It encodes CATSRPSALTGELFF. Using reference TRBV15 and TRBJ2-2 for the parts outside the CDR3, the full variable domain is DAMVIQNPRYQVTQFGKPVTLSCSQTLNHNVMYWYQQKSSQAPKLLFHYYDKDFNNEADTPDNFQSRRPNTSFCFLDIRSPGLGDTAMYLCATSRPSALTGELFFGEGSRLTVL.

The J gene is TRBJ2-5, the V gene TRBV3-1 (or the pseudogene TRBV3-2); TRBD2 might be the D (6 bases). This CDR3 spans 16 amino acids. Trimming removed 4 bases from V and 2 bases from J, with 17 bases in between. In germline, CDR1 is LGHDT, CDR2 YNNKEL (reference sequence). The CDR3 sequence is CASSPRPLSGQETQYF. CDR3 coding DNA: TGTGCCAGCAGCCCCCGGCCCCTTAGCGGACAAGAGACCCAGTACTTC.